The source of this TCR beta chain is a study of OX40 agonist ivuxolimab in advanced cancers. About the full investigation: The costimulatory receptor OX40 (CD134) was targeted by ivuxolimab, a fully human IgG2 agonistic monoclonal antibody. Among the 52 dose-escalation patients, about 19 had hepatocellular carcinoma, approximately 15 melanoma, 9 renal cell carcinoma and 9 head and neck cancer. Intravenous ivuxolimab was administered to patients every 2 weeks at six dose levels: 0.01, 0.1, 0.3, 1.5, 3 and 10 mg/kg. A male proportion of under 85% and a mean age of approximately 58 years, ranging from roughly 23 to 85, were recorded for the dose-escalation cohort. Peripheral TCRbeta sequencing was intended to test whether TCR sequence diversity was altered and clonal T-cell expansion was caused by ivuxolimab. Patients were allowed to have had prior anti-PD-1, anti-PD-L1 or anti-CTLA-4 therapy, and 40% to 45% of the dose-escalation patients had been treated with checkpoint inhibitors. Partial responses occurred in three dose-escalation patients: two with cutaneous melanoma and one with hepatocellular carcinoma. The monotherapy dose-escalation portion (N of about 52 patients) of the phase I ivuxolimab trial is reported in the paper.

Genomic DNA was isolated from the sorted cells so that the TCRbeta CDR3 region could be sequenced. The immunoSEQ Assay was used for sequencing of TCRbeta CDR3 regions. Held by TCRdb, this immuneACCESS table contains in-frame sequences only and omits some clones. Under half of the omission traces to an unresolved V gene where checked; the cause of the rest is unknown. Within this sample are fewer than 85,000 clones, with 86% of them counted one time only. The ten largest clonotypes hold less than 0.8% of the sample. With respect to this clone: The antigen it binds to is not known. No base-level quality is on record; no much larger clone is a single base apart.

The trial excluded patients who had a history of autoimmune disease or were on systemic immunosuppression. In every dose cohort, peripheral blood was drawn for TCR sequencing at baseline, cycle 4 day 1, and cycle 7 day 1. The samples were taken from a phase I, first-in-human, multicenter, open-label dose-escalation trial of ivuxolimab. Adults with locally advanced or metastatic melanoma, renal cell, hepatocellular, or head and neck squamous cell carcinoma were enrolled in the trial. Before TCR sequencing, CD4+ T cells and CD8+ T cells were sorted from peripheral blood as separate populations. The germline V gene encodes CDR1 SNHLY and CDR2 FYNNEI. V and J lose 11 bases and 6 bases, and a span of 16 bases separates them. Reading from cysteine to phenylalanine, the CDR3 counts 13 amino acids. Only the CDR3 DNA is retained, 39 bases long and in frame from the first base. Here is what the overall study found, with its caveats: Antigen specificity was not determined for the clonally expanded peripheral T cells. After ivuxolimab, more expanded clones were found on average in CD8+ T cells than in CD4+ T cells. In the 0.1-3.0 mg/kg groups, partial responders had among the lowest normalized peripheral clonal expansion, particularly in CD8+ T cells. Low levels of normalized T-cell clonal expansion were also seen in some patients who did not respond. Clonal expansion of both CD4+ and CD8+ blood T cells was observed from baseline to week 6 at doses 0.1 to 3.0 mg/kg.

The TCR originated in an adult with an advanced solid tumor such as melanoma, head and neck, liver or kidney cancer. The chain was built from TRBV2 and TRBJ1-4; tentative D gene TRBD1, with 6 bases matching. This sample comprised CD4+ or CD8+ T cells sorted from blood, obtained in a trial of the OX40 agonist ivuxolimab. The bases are TGTGCCGGTCGACAGGCTCCACATGAAAAACTGTTTTTT. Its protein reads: CAGRQAPHEKLFF.